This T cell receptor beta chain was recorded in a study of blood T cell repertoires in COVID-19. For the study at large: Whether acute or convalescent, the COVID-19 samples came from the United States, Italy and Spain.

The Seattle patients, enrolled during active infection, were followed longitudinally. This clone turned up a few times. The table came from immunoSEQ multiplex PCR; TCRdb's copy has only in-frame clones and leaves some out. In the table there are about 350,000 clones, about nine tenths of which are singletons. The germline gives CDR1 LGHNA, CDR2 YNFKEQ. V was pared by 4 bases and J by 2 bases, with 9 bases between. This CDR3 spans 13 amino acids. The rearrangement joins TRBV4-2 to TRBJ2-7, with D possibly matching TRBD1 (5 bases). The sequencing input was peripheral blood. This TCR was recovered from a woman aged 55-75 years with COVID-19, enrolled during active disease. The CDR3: CASSRLGAYEQYF. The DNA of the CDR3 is TGTGCCAGCAGCCGCCTAGGGGCCTACGAGCAGTACTTC.